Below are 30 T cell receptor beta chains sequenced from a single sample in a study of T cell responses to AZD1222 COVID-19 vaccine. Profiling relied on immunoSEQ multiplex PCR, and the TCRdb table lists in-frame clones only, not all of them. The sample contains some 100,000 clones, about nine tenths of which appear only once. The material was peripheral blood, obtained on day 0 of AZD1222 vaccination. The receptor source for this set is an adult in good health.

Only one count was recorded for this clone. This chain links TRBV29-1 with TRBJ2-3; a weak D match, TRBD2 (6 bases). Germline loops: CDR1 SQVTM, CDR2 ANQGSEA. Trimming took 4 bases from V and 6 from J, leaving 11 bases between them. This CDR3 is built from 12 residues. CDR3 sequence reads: CSVAREWDTQYF. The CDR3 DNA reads TGCAGCGTTGCTCGGGAGTGGGATACGCAGTATTTT.

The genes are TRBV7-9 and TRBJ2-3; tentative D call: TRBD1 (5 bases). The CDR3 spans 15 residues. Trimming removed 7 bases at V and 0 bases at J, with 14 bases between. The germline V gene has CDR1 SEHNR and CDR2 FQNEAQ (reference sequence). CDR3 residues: CASTQGLPSTDTQYF. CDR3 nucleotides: TGTGCCAGCACCCAGGGCCTCCCTAGCACAGATACGCAGTATTTT.

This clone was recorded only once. The CDR3 here is CATPGRGNYGYTF. The CDR3 DNA is TGTGCCACTCCGGGTAGGGGTAACTATGGCTACACCTTC. The rearrangement links TRBV28 to TRBJ1-2; a weak D match, TRBD1 (5 bases). V was trimmed by 10 bases and J by 1 base, leaving 13 bases between them. Germline CDR1 is MDHEN and CDR2 is SYDVKM. The CDR3 extends over 13 amino acids.

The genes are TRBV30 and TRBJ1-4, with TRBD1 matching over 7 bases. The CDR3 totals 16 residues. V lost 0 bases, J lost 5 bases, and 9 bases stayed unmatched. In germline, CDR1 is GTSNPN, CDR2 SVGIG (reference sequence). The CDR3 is CAWSVSRTGVNEKLFF. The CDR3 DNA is TGTGCCTGGAGTGTCTCTAGAACAGGGGTGAATGAAAAACTGTTTTTT.

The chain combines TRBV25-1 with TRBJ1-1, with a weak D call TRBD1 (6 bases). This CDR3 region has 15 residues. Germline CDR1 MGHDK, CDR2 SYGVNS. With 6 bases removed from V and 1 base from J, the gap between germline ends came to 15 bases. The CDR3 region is CASRRGADSNTEAFF. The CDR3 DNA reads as TGTGCCAGCAGGAGGGGGGCTGATTCGAACACTGAAGCTTTCTTT.

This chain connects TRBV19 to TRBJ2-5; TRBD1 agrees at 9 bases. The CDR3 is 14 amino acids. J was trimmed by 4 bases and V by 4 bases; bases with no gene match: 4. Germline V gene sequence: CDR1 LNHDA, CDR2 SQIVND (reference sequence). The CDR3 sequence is CASSRDRVGETQYF. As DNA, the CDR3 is TGTGCCAGTAGTAGGGACAGGGTGGGAGAGACCCAGTACTTC.

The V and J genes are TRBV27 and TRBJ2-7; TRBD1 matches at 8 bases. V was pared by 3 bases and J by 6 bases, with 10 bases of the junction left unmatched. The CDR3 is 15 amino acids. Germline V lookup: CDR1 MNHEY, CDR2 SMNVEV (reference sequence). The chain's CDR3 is CASSFRGGGTGEQYF. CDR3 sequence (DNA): TGTGCCAGCAGTTTTCGAGGGGGCGGGACAGGCGAGCAGTACTTC.

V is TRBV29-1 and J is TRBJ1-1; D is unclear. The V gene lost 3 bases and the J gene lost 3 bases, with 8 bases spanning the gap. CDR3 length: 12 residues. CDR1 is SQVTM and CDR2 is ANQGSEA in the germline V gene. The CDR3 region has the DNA TGCAGCGTTGACAGTTCGGACACTGAAGCTTTCTTT. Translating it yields CSVDSSDTEAFF.

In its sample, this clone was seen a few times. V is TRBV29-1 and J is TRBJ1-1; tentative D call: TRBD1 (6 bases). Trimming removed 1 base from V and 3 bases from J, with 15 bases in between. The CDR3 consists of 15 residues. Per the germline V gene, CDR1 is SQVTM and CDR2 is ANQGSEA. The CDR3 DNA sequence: TGCAGCGTTGAAGGGGCCCTGGGGGCTTACACTGAAGCTTTCTTT. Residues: CSVEGALGAYTEAFF.

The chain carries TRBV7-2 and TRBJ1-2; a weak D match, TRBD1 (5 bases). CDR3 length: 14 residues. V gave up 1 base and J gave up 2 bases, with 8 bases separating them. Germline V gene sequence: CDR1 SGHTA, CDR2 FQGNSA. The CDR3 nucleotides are TGTGCCAGCAGCTTAGGGCAGGGCAACTATGGCTACACCTTC. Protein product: CASSLGQGNYGYTF.

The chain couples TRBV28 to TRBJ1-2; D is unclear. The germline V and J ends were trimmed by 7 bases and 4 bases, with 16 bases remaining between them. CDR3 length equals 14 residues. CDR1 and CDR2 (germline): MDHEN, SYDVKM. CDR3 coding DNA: TGTGCCAGCACCGCCGGGGTGGGGTCCTATGGCTACACCTTC. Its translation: CASTAGVGSYGYTF.

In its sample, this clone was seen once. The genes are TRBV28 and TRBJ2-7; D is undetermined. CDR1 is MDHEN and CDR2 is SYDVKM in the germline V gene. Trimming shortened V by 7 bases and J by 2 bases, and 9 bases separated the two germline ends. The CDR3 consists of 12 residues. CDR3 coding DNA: TGTGCCAGCACCCGGCAGACCTACGAGCAGTACTTC. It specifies CASTRQTYEQYF.

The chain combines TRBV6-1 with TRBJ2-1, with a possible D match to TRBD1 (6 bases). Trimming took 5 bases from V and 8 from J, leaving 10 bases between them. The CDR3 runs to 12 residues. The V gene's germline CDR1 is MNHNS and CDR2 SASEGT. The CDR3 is CASSPDRHEQFF. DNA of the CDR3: TGTGCCAGCAGTCCAGACAGGCATGAGCAGTTCTTC.

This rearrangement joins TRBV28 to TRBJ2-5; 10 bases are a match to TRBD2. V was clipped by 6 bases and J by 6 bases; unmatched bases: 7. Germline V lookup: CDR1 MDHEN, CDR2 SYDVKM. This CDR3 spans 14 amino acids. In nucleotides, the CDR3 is TGTGCCAGCAGGACCGGGACTAGCGTTCAGACCCAGTACTTC. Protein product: CASRTGTSVQTQYF.

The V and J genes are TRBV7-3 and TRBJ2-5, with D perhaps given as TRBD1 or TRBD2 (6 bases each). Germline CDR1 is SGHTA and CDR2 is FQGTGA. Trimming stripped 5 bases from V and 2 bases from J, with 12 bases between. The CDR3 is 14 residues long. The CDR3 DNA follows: TGTGCCAGCAGCCCAAAAGGGGGGCAAGAGACCCAGTACTTC. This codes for CASSPKGGQETQYF.

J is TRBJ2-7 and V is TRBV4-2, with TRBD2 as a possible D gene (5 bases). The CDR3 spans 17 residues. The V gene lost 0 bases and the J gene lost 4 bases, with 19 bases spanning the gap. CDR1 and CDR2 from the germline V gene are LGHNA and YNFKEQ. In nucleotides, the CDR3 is TGTGCCAGCAGCCAAGATCTCCAGTTCGGCCTAGCATACGAGCAGTACTTC. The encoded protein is CASSQDLQFGLAYEQYF.

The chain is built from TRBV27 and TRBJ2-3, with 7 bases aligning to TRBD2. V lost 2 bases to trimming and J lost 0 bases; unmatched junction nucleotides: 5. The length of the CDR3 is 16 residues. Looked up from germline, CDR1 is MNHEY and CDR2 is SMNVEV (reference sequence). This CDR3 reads CASSLGGVGSTDTQYF. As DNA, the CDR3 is TGTGCCAGCAGTTTAGGGGGGGTGGGTAGCACAGATACGCAGTATTTT.

CDR3 DNA: TGTGCCAGCAGCTTATCCACTAGCGGGCCTTACGAGCAGTACTTC. Translating it yields CASSLSTSGPYEQYF. This chain connects TRBV7-6 to TRBJ2-7, with 9 positions matching TRBD2. Germline-derived CDR1 and CDR2 are SGHVS and FNYEAQ. J lost 4 bases, V lost 2 bases, and 6 bases had no gene match. There are 15 residues in the CDR3.

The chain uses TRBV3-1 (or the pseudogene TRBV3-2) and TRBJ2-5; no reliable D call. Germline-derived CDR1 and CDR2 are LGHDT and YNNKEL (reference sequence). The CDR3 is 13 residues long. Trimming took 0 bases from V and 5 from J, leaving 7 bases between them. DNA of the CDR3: TGTGCCAGCAGCCAAGATATGTTCGAGACCCAGTACTTC. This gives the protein CASSQDMFETQYF.

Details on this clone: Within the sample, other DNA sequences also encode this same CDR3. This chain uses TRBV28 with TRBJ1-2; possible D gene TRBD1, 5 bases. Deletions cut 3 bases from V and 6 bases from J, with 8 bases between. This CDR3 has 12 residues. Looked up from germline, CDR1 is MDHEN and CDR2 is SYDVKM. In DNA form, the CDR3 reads TGTGCCAGCAGTTTGAAGGGGAATGGCTACACCTTC. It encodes CASSLKGNGYTF.

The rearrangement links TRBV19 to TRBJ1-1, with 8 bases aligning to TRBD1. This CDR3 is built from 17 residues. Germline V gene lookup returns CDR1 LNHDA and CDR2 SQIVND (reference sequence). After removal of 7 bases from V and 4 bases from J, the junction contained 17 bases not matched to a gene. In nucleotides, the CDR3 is TGTGCCAGTATTCTTTCCAGGGGAGGGACAGGAGTCACTGAAGCTTTCTTT. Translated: CASILSRGGTGVTEAFF.

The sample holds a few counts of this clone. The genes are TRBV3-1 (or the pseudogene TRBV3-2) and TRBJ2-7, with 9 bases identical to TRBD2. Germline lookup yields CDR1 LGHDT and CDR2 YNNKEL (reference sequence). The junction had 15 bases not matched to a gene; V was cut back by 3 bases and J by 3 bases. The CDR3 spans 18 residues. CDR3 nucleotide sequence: TGTGCCAGCAGCCAGGTTCTAGCGGGGTTCCGGGAGGGCTACGAGCAGTACTTC. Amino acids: CASSQVLAGFREGYEQYF.

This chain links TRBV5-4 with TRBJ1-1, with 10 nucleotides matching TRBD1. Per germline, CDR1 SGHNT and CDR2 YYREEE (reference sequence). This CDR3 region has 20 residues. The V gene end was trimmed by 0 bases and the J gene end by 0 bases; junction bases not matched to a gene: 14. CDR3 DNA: TGTGCCAGCAGCTTGGCCGGTTTACGGACAGGGGGAATCATGAACACTGAAGCTTTCTTT. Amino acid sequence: CASSLAGLRTGGIMNTEAFF.

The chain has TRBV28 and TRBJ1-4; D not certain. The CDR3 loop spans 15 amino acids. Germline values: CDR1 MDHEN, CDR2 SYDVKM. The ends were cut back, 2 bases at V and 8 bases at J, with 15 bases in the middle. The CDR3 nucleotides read TGTGCCAGCAGTTTACGCCAGGTGGTGGGCGAAAAACTGTTTTTT. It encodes CASSLRQVVGEKLFF.

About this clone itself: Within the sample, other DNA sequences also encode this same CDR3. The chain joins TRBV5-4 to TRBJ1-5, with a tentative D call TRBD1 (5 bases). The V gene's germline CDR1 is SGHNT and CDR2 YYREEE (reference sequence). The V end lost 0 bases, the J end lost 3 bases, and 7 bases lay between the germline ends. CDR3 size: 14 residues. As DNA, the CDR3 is TGTGCCAGCAGCTTGGGGGGGACCAATCAGCCCCAGCATTTT. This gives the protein CASSLGGTNQPQHF.

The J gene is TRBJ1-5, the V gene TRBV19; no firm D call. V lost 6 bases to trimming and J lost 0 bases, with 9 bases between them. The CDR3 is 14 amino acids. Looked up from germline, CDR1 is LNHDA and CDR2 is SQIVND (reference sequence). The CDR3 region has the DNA TGTGCCAGTAGATGGGGTGGTAGCAATCAGCCCCAGCATTTT. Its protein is CASRWGGSNQPQHF.

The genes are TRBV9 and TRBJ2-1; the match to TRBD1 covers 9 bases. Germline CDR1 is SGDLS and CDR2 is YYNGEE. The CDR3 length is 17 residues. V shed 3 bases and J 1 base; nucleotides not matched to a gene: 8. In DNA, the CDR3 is TGTGCCAGCAGCGCACGGACAGGGGTTAAATCCTACAATGAGCAGTTCTTC. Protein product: CASSARTGVKSYNEQFF.

The CDR3 protein is CASSQVLGGYEQFF. The CDR3 nucleotides read TGTGCCAGCAGCCAAGTCCTAGGCGGGTATGAGCAGTTCTTC. The V gene is TRBV3-1 (or the pseudogene TRBV3-2), the J gene TRBJ2-1; maybe TRBD2 (5 bases). The CDR3 covers 14 residues. The ends were cut back, 1 base at V and 8 bases at J, with 12 bases in the middle. Germline V lookup: CDR1 LGHDT, CDR2 YNNKEL (reference sequence).

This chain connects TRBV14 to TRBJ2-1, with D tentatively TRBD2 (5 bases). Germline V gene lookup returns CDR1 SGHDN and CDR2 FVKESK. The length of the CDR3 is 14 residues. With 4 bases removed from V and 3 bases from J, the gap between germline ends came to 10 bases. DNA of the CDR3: TGTGCCAGCAGCCGATACCGGGACTACAATGAGCAGTTCTTC. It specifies CASSRYRDYNEQFF.

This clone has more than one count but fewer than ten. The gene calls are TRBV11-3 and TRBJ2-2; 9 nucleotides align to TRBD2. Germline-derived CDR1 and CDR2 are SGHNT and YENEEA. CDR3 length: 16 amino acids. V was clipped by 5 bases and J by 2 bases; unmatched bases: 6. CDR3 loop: CASSLTSGHNTGELFF. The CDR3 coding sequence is TGTGCCAGCAGCCTCACTAGCGGGCATAACACCGGGGAGCTGTTTTTT.